This TCR beta chain originates from a study of T cells in Graves' hyperthyroidism and ophthalmopathy. Study-wide results and limits: The majority of expanded thyroid clonotypes above 0.001 also appeared in blood. The model's output predicted ophthalmopathy at a median of 6.5 months prior to onset.

To note about this clonotype: Its antigen is as yet unknown.

Amplification targeted TCR beta CDR3 regions from RNA transcripts. HTBI primers were employed in a first-round RT-PCR of the TCR CDR3. TCRdb used MiXCR to reprocess the multiplex PCR reads, holding one entry per CDR3 protein. Altogether some 340,000 distinct CDR3 sequences are present, around 15% being singletons, with the ten largest covering about a third. CDR3 length equals 15 residues. Trimming stripped 4 bases from V and 4 bases from J, with 14 bases between. Germline CDR1 reads SGHNT; CDR2 reads YYREEE (reference sequence). The chain links TRBV5-4 to TRBJ2-2, with a weak D call TRBD2 (6 bases). Sequencing was done on a sample of blood. This clonotype originated in a woman between 35 and 50 years old with Graves' ophthalmopathy. The CDR3 here is CASSQGLAITGELFF. The CDR3 region has the DNA TGTGCCAGCAGCCAGGGACTGGCGATCACCGGGGAGCTGTTTTTT.